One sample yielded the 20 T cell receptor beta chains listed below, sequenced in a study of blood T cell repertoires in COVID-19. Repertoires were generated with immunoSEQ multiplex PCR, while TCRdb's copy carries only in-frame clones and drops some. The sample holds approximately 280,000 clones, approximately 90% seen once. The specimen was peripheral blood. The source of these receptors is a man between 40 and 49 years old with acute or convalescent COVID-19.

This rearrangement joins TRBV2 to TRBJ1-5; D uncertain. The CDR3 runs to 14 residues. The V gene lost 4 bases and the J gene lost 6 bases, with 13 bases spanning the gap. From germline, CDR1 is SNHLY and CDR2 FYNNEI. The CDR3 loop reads CASSVAGSGQPQHF. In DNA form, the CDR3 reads TGTGCCAGCAGTGTGGCGGGCTCCGGTCAGCCCCAGCATTTT.

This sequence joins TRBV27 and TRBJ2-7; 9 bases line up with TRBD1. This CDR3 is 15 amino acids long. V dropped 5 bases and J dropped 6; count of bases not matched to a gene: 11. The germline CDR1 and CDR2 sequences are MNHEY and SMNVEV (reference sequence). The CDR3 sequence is CASSPSSRDRAEQYF. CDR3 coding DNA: TGTGCCAGCAGTCCATCTTCCCGGGACAGGGCCGAGCAGTACTTC.

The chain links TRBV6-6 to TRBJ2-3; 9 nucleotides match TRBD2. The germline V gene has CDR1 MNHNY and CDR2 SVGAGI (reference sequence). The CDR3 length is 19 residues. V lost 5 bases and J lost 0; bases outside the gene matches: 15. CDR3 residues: CASSLARGLATSSTDTQYF. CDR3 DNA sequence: TGTGCCAGCAGTCTAGCCCGGGGACTAGCCACTTCTAGCACAGATACGCAGTATTTT.

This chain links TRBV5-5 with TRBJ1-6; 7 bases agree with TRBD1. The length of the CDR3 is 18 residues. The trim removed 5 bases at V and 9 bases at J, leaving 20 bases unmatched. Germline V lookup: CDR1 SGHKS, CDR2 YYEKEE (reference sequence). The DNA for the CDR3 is TGTGCCAGCAGTCTACAGGGGTCCTTGGGAGTTGGGGGTTCACCCCTCCACTTT. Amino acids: CASSLQGSLGVGGSPLHF.

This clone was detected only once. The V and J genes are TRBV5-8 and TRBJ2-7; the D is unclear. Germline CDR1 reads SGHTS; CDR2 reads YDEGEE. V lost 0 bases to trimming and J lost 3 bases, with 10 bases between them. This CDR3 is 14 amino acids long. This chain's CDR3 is CASSLDIFSYEQYF. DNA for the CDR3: TGTGCCAGCAGCTTGGATATCTTTAGCTACGAGCAGTACTTC.

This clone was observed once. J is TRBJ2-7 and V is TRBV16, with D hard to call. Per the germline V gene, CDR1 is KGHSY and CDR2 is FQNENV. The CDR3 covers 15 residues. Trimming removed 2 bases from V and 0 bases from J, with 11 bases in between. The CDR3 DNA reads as TGTGCCAGCAGCCAAAGATCTGGCCGCTCCTACGAGCAGTACTTC. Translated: CASSQRSGRSYEQYF.

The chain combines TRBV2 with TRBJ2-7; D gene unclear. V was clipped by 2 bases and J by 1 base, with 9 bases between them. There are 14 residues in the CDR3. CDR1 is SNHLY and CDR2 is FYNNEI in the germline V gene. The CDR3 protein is CASSERRRSYEQYF. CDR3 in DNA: TGTGCCAGCAGTGAAAGGCGGCGGTCCTACGAGCAGTACTTC.

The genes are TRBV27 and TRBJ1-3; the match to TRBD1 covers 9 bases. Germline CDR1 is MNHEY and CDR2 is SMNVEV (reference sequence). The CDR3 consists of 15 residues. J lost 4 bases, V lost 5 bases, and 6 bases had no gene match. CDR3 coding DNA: TGTGCCAGCAGTCTACAGGGGGCTATCGGAAACACCATATATTTT. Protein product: CASSLQGAIGNTIYF.

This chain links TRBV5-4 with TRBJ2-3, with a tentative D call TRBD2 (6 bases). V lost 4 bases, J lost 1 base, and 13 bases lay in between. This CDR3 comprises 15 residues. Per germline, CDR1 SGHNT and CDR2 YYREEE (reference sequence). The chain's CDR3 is CASSPKGGGTDTQYF. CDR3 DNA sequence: TGTGCCAGCAGCCCCAAGGGCGGGGGCACAGATACGCAGTATTTT.

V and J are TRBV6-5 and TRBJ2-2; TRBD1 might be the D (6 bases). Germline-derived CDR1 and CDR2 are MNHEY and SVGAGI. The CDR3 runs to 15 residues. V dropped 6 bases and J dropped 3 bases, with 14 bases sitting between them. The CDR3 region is CASRTGTTYTGELFF. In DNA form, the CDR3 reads TGTGCCAGCAGGACCGGGACAACTTACACCGGGGAGCTGTTTTTT.

The CDR3 bases are TGTGCCAGCAGCCGCGGGGGGGTCGGGGAGACCCAGTACTTC. Amino acid sequence: CASSRGGVGETQYF. The genes are TRBV13 and TRBJ2-5; TRBD2 agrees at 9 bases. Germline V lookup: CDR1 PRHDT, CDR2 FYEKMQ (reference sequence). The length of the CDR3 is 14 residues. Trimming took 5 bases from V and 5 from J; bases not matched to a gene: 6. The full variable domain, completed using reference TRBV13 and TRBJ2-5, is AAGVIQSPRHLIKEKRETATLKCYPIPRHDTVYWYQQGPGQDPQFLISFYEKMQSDKGSIPDRFSAQQFSDYHSELNMSSLELGDSALYFCASSRGGVGETQYFGPGTRLLVL.

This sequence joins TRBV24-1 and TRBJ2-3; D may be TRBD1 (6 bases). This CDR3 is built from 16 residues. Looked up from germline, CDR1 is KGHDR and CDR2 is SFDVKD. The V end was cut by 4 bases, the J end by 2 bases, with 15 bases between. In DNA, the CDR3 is TGTGCCACCAGTGAAACAGGGTTCCCAATCACAGATACGCAGTATTTT. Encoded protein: CATSETGFPITDTQYF.

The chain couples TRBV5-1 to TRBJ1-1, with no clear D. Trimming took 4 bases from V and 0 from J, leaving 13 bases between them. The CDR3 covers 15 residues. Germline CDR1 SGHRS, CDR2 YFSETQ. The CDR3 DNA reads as TGCGCCAGCAGCCCGCCGGACTCCATGAACACTGAAGCTTTCTTT. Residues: CASSPPDSMNTEAFF.

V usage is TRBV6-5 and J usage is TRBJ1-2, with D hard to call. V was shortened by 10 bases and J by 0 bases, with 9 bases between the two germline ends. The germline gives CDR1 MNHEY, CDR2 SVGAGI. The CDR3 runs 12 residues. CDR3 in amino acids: CAILDTNYGYTF. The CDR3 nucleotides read TGTGCCATATTAGACACTAACTATGGCTACACCTTC.

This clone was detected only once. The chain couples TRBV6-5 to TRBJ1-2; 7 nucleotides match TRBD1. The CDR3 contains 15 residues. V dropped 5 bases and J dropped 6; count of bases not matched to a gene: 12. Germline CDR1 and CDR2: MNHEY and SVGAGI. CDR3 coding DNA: TGTGCCAGCAGTAACCTGATAGACAGGGCCGATGGCTACACCTTC. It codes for CASSNLIDRADGYTF.

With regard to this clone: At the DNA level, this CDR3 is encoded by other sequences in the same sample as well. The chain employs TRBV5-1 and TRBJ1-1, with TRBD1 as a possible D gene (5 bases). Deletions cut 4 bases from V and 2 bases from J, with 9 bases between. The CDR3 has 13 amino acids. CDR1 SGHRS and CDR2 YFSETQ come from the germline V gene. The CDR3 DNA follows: TGCGCCAGCAGCCGTCAGGGTAACACTGAAGCTTTCTTT. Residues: CASSRQGNTEAFF. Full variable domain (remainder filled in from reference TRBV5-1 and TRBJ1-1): KAGVTQTPRYLIKTRGQQVTLSCSPISGHRSVSWYQQTPGQGLQFLFEYFSETQRNKGNFPGRFSGRQFSNSRSEMNVSTLELGDSALYLCASSRQGNTEAFFGQGTRLTVV.

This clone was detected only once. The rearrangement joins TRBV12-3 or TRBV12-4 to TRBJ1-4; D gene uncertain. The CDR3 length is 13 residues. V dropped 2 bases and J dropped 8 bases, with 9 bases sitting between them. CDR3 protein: CASSLLLGEKLFF. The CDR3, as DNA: TGTGCCAGCAGTTTACTTCTAGGAGAAAAACTGTTTTTT.

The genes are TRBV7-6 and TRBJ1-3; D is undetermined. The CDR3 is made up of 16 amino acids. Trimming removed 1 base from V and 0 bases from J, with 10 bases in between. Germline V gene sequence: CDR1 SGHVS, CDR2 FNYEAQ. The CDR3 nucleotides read TGTGCCAGCAGCTTAGAAACATGGTCCTCTGGAAACACCATATATTTT. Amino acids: CASSLETWSSGNTIYF. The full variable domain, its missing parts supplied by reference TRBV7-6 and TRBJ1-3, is GAGVSQSPRYKVTKRGQDVALRCDPISGHVSLYWYRQALGQGPEFLTYFNYEAQQDKSGLPNDRFSAERPEGSISTLTIQRTEQRDSAMYRCASSLETWSSGNTIYFGEGSWLTVV.

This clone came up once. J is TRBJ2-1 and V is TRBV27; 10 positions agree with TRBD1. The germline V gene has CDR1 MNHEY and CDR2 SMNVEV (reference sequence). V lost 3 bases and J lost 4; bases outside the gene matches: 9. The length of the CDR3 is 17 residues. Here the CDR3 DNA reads TGTGCCAGCAGTTTGGGGTGGGGGACAGGGGTTTACAATGAGCAGTTCTTC. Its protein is CASSLGWGTGVYNEQFF.

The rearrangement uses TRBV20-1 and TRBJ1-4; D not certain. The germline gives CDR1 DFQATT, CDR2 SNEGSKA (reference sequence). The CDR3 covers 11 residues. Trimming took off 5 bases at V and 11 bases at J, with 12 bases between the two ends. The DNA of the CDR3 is TGCAGTGCTTTACGGGAGGAGAAACTGTTTTTT. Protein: CSALREEKLFF.